These 25 T cell receptor beta chains were all obtained from the same sample, sequenced in a study of control samples from healthy donors and cancer patients. Sequencing was performed with immunoSEQ multiplex PCR; in TCRdb, only in-frame clones are kept and a portion is missing. The table includes about 100,000 clones, about 90% detected once. The sample taken for sequencing was blood. The source of these receptors is a woman aged 45-65 years in good health.

The chain employs TRBV11-2 and TRBJ2-3; 9 bases fit TRBD2. In germline, CDR1 is SGHAT, CDR2 FQNNGV. This CDR3 is built from 15 residues. V was clipped by 5 bases and J by 1 base; unmatched bases: 4. CDR3 sequence reads: CASSVRLAGTDTQYF. CDR3 coding DNA: TGTGCCAGCAGCGTCCGACTAGCGGGCACAGATACGCAGTATTTT.

CDR3 sequence (DNA): TGTGCCAGCAGCTTAGACCAAGGGGATACGCAGTATTTT. Translation: CASSLDQGDTQYF. V is TRBV7-2 and J is TRBJ2-3; no clear D. V lost 1 base and J lost 6, with 8 bases in between. Germline CDR1 reads SGHTA; CDR2 reads FQGNSA. This CDR3 is 13 amino acids long.

The chain combines TRBV5-1 with TRBJ2-7; no definite D call. Per germline, CDR1 SGHRS and CDR2 YFSETQ. V dropped 4 bases and J dropped 4 bases, with 18 bases sitting between them. The CDR3 covers 15 residues. The CDR3 loop reads CASSPPSAKDYEQYF. CDR3 in DNA: TGCGCCAGCAGCCCCCCTTCCGCGAAGGATTACGAGCAGTACTTC. Drawing the rest from reference TRBV5-1 and TRBJ2-7, the complete variable domain is KAGVTQTPRYLIKTRGQQVTLSCSPISGHRSVSWYQQTPGQGLQFLFEYFSETQRNKGNFPGRFSGRQFSNSRSEMNVSTLELGDSALYLCASSPPSAKDYEQYFGPGTRLTVT.

The chain carries TRBV11-2 and TRBJ1-2; unclear D gene. Germline V gene lookup returns CDR1 SGHAT and CDR2 FQNNGV. The CDR3 has 17 amino acids. The ends were cut back, 6 bases at V and 2 bases at J, with 22 bases in the middle. The CDR3 bases are TGTGCCAGCAGGCCGCTTGAAGGTCCGCGCAAGAACTATGGCTACACCTTC. Its protein product is CASRPLEGPRKNYGYTF.

The J gene is TRBJ2-1, the V gene TRBV7-3, with D tentatively TRBD2 (5 bases). The V and J ends lost 5 bases and 2 bases respectively, with 10 bases between them. Germline-derived CDR1 and CDR2 are SGHTA and FQGTGA. CDR3 size: 14 residues. In DNA form, the CDR3 reads TGTGCCAGCAGCCCGGGGAGTGCCTACAATGAGCAGTTCTTC. Amino acids: CASSPGSAYNEQFF. Using reference TRBV7-3 and TRBJ2-1 for the parts outside the CDR3, the full variable domain is GAGVSQTPSNKVTEKGKYVELRCDPISGHTALYWYRQSLGQGPEFLIYFQGTGAADDSGLPNDRFFAVRPEGSVSTLKIQRTERGDSAVYLCASSPGSAYNEQFFGPGTRLTVL.

The genes are TRBV4-1 and TRBJ1-5, with a weak D call TRBD1 (5 bases). Deletions cut 4 bases from V and 9 bases from J, with 13 bases between. The CDR3 contains 13 residues. The germline V gene has CDR1 MGHRA and CDR2 YSYEKL. The CDR3 DNA sequence: TGCGCCAGCAGCCTACTGGGGGTCGGGCCCCAGCATTTT. Its translation is CASSLLGVGPQHF.

There are a few counts of this clone. This chain links TRBV15 with TRBJ1-4; D unresolved. Germline V gene lookup returns CDR1 LNHNV and CDR2 YYDKDF (reference sequence). CDR3 length: 13 residues. V was cut by 1 base and J by 4 bases, with 4 bases left in between. The chain's CDR3 is CATSRGGNEKLFF. CDR3 bases: TGTGCCACCAGCAGAGGGGGTAATGAAAAACTGTTTTTT.

The chain joins TRBV13 to TRBJ2-2, with D perhaps matching TRBD1 (7 bases). From germline, CDR1 is PRHDT and CDR2 FYEKMQ (reference sequence). V dropped 4 bases and J dropped 11 bases, with 14 bases sitting between them. This CDR3 region has 13 residues. The CDR3 loop is CASSSDRAGELFF. The CDR3 DNA follows: TGTGCCAGCAGCTCAGACAGGGCGGGAGAGCTGTTTTTT.

This chain links TRBV7-9 with TRBJ2-2; no firm D call. The CDR3 length is 16 residues. Germline V gene lookup returns CDR1 SEHNR and CDR2 FQNEAQ (reference sequence). The germline V and J ends were trimmed by 6 bases and 2 bases, with 16 bases remaining between them. The CDR3 nucleotides read TGTGCCAGCAGGGCAACTCTGGCCACTAACACCGGGGAGCTGTTTTTT. Residues: CASRATLATNTGELFF.

The chain employs TRBV7-3 and TRBJ1-2; TRBD1 matches 9 bases. J gave up 7 bases and V 5 bases, and 11 bases lay outside the gene matches. Germline loops: CDR1 SGHTA, CDR2 FQGTGA. The CDR3 covers 15 residues. For the CDR3, the DNA is TGTGCCAGCAGCCCCTCACAGGGGGCGGGATCTGGCTACACCTTC. Translating gives CASSPSQGAGSGYTF.

This chain connects TRBV10-3 to TRBJ2-2, with 11 bases identical to TRBD1. CDR3 size: 16 residues. The germline gives CDR1 ENHRY, CDR2 SYGVKD. The V segment lost 4 bases and the J segment 7 bases; nucleotides outside the gene matches: 8. CDR3 sequence: CAISGTGQGVHGELFF. Here the CDR3 DNA reads TGTGCCATCAGTGGTACGGGACAGGGGGTTCACGGGGAGCTGTTTTTT.

This chain's CDR3 is CASRRQGVDTGELFF. Written as DNA, the CDR3 is TGTGCCAGTCGAAGACAGGGGGTCGACACCGGGGAGCTGTTTTTT. The rearrangement links TRBV19 to TRBJ2-2; the match to TRBD1 covers 9 bases. The CDR3 runs to 15 residues. V dropped 8 bases and J dropped 3; count of bases not matched to a gene: 7. Germline assignment: CDR1 LNHDA and CDR2 SQIVND (reference sequence). Full variable domain (outside the CDR3, taken from reference TRBV19 and TRBJ2-2): DGGITQSPKYLFRKEGQNVTLSCEQNLNHDAMYWYRQDPGQGLRLIYYSQIVNDFQKGDIAEGYSVSREKKESFPLTVTSAQKNPTAFYLCASRRQGVDTGELFFGEGSRLTVL.

The V call is TRBV2, the J call TRBJ2-3; D not certain. CDR1 is SNHLY and CDR2 is FYNNEI in the germline V gene. V was clipped by 4 bases and J by 0 bases, with 14 bases between them. This CDR3 has 16 residues. This CDR3 reads CASSGSGQTSTDTQYF. As DNA, the CDR3 is TGTGCCAGCAGTGGGTCCGGGCAGACGAGCACAGATACGCAGTATTTT.

V and J are TRBV5-6 and TRBJ2-5; 8 bases line up with TRBD2. Germline V gene data show CDR1 as SGHDT and CDR2 as YYEEEE. The CDR3 is made up of 17 amino acids. V gave up 1 base and J gave up 5 bases; unmatched junction bases: 13. The CDR3 reads CASSLFSGTPETETQYF. CDR3 sequence (DNA): TGTGCCAGCAGCTTGTTTAGCGGGACCCCGGAAACGGAGACCCAGTACTTC.

V is TRBV7-2 and J is TRBJ1-4; no clear D gene. Trimming removed 3 bases at V and 0 bases at J, with 17 bases between. The CDR3 length is 18 residues. Germline V gene data show CDR1 as SGHTA and CDR2 as FQGNSA. The DNA for the CDR3 is TGTGCCAGCAGCTTTGATAAGAAAGGGATCGCAACTAATGAAAAACTGTTTTTT. Its protein product is CASSFDKKGIATNEKLFF. Based on the CDR3 plus reference TRBV7-2 and TRBJ1-4, the full variable domain is GAGVSQSPSNKVTEKGKDVELRCDPISGHTALYWYRQSLGQGLEFLIYFQGNSAPDKSGLPSDRFSAERTGGSVSTLTIQRTQQEDSAVYLCASSFDKKGIATNEKLFFGSGTQLSVL.

Here the CDR3 reads CASSHLLRASGRSVRTGELFF. The CDR3 DNA reads TGCGCCAGCAGCCACCTCTTAAGAGCTAGCGGGAGGTCGGTACGAACCGGGGAGCTGTTTTTT. This chain connects TRBV4-1 to TRBJ2-2, with TRBD2 identical over 11 bases. This CDR3 comprises 21 residues. Germline V lookup: CDR1 MGHRA, CDR2 YSYEKL. Germline trimming cut 3 bases from V and 5 bases from J; bases unmatched to any gene: 20.

DNA for the CDR3: TGTGCCAGCAGCCCTGGACCGGGGACTGAAGCTTTCTTT. Amino acid sequence: CASSPGPGTEAFF. The V call is TRBV11-2, the J call TRBJ1-1; D remains unclear. Trimming pared 5 bases from V and 5 bases from J, leaving 12 bases between. This CDR3 has 13 residues. From germline, CDR1 is SGHAT and CDR2 FQNNGV.

The chain has TRBV7-9 and TRBJ2-7, with D perhaps TRBD1 or TRBD2 (6 bases each). Trimming shortened V by 1 base and J by 3 bases, and 10 bases separated the two germline ends. Germline V gene data show CDR1 as SEHNR and CDR2 as FQNEAQ (reference sequence). This CDR3 spans 14 amino acids. CDR3 region: CASSLGRDNYEQYF. The DNA of the CDR3 is TGTGCCAGCAGCTTAGGGCGGGACAACTACGAGCAGTACTTC. The entire variable domain, with the rest obtained from reference TRBV7-9 and TRBJ2-7, is as follows: DTGVSQNPRHKITKRGQNVTFRCDPISEHNRLYWYRQTLGQGPEFLTYFQNEAQLEKSRLLSDRFSAERPKGSFSTLEIQRTEQGDSAMYLCASSLGRDNYEQYFGPGTRLTVT.

The genes are TRBV20-1 and TRBJ1-4, with 8 bases lining up with TRBD1. The V gene end was trimmed by 3 bases and the J gene end by 10 bases; junction bases not matched to a gene: 7. The germline V gene has CDR1 DFQATT and CDR2 SNEGSKA (reference sequence). This CDR3 comprises 13 residues. The CDR3, as DNA: TGCAGTGCTAGTATAGGACAGGGCGGAAAACTGTTTTTT. Translating gives CSASIGQGGKLFF.

The V and J genes are TRBV7-6 and TRBJ1-1, with D possibly being TRBD1 (6 bases). Per the germline V gene, CDR1 is SGHVS and CDR2 is FNYEAQ. CDR3 length: 15 amino acids. Trimming cost V 3 bases and J 0 bases, with 11 bases left between them. The CDR3 sequence: CASSLDGQLNTEAFF. The CDR3, as DNA: TGTGCCAGCAGCTTGGACGGACAGTTGAACACTGAAGCTTTCTTT.

This chain connects TRBV3-1 (or the pseudogene TRBV3-2) to TRBJ1-5; unclear D gene. Germline V gene sequence: CDR1 LGHDT, CDR2 YNNKEL (reference sequence). The CDR3 runs 15 residues. The V and J ends lost 0 bases and 6 bases respectively, with 12 bases between them. The chain's CDR3 is CASSQDMARVQPQHF. CDR3 sequence (DNA): TGTGCCAGCAGCCAAGATATGGCCCGGGTTCAGCCCCAGCATTTT.

The V call is TRBV29-1, the J call TRBJ1-1, with no clear D. Germline V gives CDR1 SQVTM, CDR2 ANQGSEA. This CDR3 has 10 amino acids. V dropped 4 bases and J dropped 11 bases, with 11 bases sitting between them. The CDR3 sequence: CSVVARRAFF. CDR3 bases: TGCAGCGTTGTGGCCCGAAGGGCTTTCTTT.

The chain recombines TRBV13 with TRBJ2-7, with D unresolved. In germline, CDR1 is PRHDT, CDR2 FYEKMQ (reference sequence). There are 12 residues in the CDR3. The ends were cut back, 1 base at V and 3 bases at J, with 4 bases in the middle. CDR3 bases: TGTGCCAGCAGCTTAGTCTTCTACGAGCAGTACTTC. Encoded protein: CASSLVFYEQYF.

This chain joins TRBV7-2 and TRBJ2-3, with D uncertain. Per the germline V gene, CDR1 is SGHTA and CDR2 is FQGNSA. The ends were cut back, 2 bases at V and 2 bases at J, with 8 bases in the middle. The CDR3 runs to 14 residues. CDR3 sequence reads: CASSLNLNTDTQYF. In DNA form, the CDR3 reads TGTGCCAGCAGCTTAAATCTAAACACAGATACGCAGTATTTT.

The chain carries TRBV12-5 and TRBJ1-5, with D possibly TRBD1 on 5 matching bases. CDR3 length: 14 residues. Germline loops: CDR1 LGHNT, CDR2 FRNRAP. V lost 7 bases and J lost 4, with 14 bases in between. The CDR3 DNA follows: TGTGCTAGTGCCATCGGGGCTTGGAATCAGCCCCAGCATTTT. This codes for CASAIGAWNQPQHF.